This T cell receptor beta chain comes out of a study of neurological immune-mediated disorders. J lost 5 bases, V lost 2 bases, and 3 bases had no gene match. Germline values: CDR1 MNHNY, CDR2 SVGAGI (reference sequence). This CDR3 is built from 15 residues. This clonotype appeared many times. Antigen specificity is unknown. Notes on the study in general: In HTLV-1-associated myelopathy, TCR clonal expansion was greatest, and in multiple sclerosis it was least, below healthy controls.

Sorted libraries were derived from 1 million CD4+ or CD8+ T cells. From the 5' RACE reads, TCRdb called clonotypes with MiXCR, one entry per CDR3 protein. The sample lists more than 15,000 distinct CDR3 sequences, approximately 12% occurring once. The TCR originated in a woman in her forties or fifties in good health. V usage is TRBV6-6 and J usage is TRBJ2-5, with 12 bases fitting TRBD1. Material for sequencing was CD8+ T cells from blood. The CDR3 loop reads CASSYGTGGWETQYF. The CDR3 DNA is TGTGCCAGCAGTTACGGGACAGGGGGCTGGGAGACCCAGTACTTC.